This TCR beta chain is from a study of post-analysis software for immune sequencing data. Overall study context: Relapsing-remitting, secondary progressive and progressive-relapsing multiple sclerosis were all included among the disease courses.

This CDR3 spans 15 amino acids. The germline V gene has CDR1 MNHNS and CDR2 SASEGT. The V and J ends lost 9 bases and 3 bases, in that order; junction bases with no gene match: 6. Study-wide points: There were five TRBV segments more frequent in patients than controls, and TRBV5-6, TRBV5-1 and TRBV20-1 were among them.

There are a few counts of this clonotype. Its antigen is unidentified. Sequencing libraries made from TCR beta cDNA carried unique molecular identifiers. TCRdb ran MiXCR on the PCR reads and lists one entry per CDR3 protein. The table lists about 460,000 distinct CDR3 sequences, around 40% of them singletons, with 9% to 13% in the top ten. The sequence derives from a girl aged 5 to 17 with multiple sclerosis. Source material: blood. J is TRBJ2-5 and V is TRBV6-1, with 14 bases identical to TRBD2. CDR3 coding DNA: TGTGCCAGTGGTCCGGGACTAGCGGGAGAAGAGACCCAGTACTTC. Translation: CASGPGLAGEETQYF.